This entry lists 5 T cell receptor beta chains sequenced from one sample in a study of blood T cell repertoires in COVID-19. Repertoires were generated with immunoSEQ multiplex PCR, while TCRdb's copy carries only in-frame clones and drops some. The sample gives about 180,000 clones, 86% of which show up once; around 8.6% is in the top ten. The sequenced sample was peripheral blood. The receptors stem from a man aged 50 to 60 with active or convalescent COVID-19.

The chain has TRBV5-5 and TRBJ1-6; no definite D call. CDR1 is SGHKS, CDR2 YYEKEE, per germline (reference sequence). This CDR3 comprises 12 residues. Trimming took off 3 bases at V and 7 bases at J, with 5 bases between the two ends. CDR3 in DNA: TGTGCCAGCAGCTCTAACAATTCACCCCTCCACTTT. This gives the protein CASSSNNSPLHF.

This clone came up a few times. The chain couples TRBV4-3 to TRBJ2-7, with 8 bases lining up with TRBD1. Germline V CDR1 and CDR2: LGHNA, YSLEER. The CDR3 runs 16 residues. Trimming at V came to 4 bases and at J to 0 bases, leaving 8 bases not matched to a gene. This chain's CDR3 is CASSRNGQGFSYEQYF. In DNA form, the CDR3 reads TGCGCCAGCAGCCGGAATGGACAGGGCTTCTCCTACGAGCAGTACTTC.

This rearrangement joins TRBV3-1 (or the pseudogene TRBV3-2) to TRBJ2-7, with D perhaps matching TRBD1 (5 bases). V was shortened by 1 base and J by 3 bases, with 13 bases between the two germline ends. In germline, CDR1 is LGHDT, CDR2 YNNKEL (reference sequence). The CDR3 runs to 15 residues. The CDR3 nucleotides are TGTGCCAGCAGCCAAGCACAGGTCCCAAGCTACGAGCAGTACTTC. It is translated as CASSQAQVPSYEQYF.

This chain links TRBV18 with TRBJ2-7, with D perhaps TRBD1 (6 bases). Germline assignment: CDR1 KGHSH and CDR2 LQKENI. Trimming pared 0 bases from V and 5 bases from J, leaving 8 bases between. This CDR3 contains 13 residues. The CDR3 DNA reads TGTGCCAGCTCACCACCGAACAGGGACGAGCAGTACTTC. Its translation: CASSPPNRDEQYF.

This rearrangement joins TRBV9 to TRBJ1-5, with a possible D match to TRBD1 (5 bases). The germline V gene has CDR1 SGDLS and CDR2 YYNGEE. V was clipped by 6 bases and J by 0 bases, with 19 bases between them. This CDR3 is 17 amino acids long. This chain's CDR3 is CASTSGSSYYSNQPQHF. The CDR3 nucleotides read TGTGCCAGCACCTCAGGGTCCTCATATTATAGCAATCAGCCCCAGCATTTT.